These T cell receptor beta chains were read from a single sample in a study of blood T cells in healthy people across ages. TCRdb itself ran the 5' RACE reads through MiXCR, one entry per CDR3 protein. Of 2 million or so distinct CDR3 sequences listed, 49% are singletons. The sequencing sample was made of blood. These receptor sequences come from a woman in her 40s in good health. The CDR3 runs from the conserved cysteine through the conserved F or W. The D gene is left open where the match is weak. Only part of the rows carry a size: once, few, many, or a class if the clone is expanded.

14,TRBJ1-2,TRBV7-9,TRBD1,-,TGTGCCAGCAGCGCCGGGACAGCTGACTATGGCTACACCTTC,CASSAGTADYGYTF
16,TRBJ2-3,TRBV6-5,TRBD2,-,TGTGCCAGCAGTTACTCGAAACTAGCGGGTCCAGATACGCAGTATTTT,CASSYSKLAGPDTQYF
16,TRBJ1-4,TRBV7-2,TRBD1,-,TGTGCCAGCAGCGCCCGGACAGGGTCAACTAATGAAAAACTGTTTTTT,CASSARTGSTNEKLFF
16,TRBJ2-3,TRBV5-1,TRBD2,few,TGCGCCAGCAGCTTGGGTGACGCGGGGGAAGCGGATACGCAGTATTTT,CASSLGDAGEADTQYF
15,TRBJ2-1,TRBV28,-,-,TGTGCCAGCAGGGTAGACAGCTCCTACTCCAATGAGCAGTTCTTC,CASRVDSSYSNEQFF
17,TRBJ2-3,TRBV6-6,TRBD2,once,TGTGCCAGCAGTTACTGGTTGCTAGCGGGAGACACAGATACGCAGTATTTT,CASSYWLLAGDTDTQYF
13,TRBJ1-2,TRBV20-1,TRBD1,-,TGCAGTGCTTCCGGGACAGGGGGAACCATCTACACCTTC,CSASGTGGTIYTF
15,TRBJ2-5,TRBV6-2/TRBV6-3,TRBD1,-,TGTGCCAGCAGGGGGACAGGTCTCGGACAAGAGACCCAGTACTTC,CASRGTGLGQETQYF
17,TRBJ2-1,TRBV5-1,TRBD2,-,TGCGCCAGCAGCTTGGCAGGCTTGAGTAGCGGGGGTCTTGAGCAGTTCTTC,CASSLAGLSSGGLEQFF
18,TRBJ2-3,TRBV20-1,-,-,TGCAGTGCTAGACTAGGGGCTAGCGTAAATATTAAAGCAGATACGCAGTATTTT,CSARLGASVNIKADTQYF
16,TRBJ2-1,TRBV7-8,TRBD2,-,TGTGCCAGCAGCACCCGGACTAGCGGGGGCCACAATGAGCAGTTCTTC,CASSTRTSGGHNEQFF
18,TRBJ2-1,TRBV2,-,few,TGTGCCAGCAGTGAAGGCCCGTCCTTGGGGGCTTCCTACAATGAGCAGTTCTTC,CASSEGPSLGASYNEQFF